One and the same sample provided the 9 T cell receptor beta chains below, sequenced in a study of human T cells and chemical hapten exposure. The sample's time point: healthy volunteer bleed at 6 weeks. Total RNA was extracted from unfractionated whole blood. TCRdb analysed the RACE reads with MiXCR anew, one entry per CDR3 protein. The sample holds approximately 84,000 distinct CDR3 sequences, under 10% seen once. Sequenced material: whole blood. The receptor set was obtained from a male donor in good health. Some clones in this sample may be carry-over from other donors' samples.

There are a few counts of this clonotype. J is TRBJ2-5 and V is TRBV3-1; no definite D call. Trimming pared 8 bases from V and 4 bases from J, leaving 11 bases between. This CDR3 contains 12 residues. CDR1 is LGHDT, CDR2 YNNKEL, per germline (reference sequence). The CDR3: CASRPPGETQYF. The CDR3 DNA follows: TGTGCCAGCCGACCCCCGGGAGAGACCCAGTACTTC.

The chain carries TRBV7-2 and TRBJ2-1, with D maybe TRBD2 (7 bases). This CDR3 has 13 amino acids. Trimming left V 5 bases short and J 10 bases short, with 15 bases between. CDR1 and CDR2 from the germline V gene are SGHTA and FQGNSA. This chain's CDR3 is CASSLGGVGEQFF. CDR3 nucleotides: TGTGCCAGCAGCCTAGGGGGGGTCGGGGAGCAGTTCTTC.

This clonotype has more than one count but fewer than ten. The rearrangement uses TRBV7-9 and TRBJ2-7, with D possibly TRBD1 on 6 matching bases. The CDR3 runs 13 residues. Looked up from germline, CDR1 is SEHNR and CDR2 is FQNEAQ (reference sequence). Trimming took off 5 bases at V and 4 bases at J, with 12 bases between the two ends. CDR3 sequence: CASSPDRRYEQYF. The CDR3 bases are TGTGCCAGCAGCCCTGACAGGCGATACGAGCAGTACTTC. Based on the CDR3 plus reference TRBV7-9 and TRBJ2-7, the full variable domain is DTGVSQNPRHKITKRGQNVTFRCDPISEHNRLYWYRQTLGQGPEFLTYFQNEAQLEKSRLLSDRFSAERPKGSFSTLEIQRTEQGDSAMYLCASSPDRRYEQYFGPGTRLTVT.

This clonotype has more than one count but fewer than ten. This chain uses TRBV29-1 with TRBJ1-2; 10 positions agree with TRBD1. J gave up 6 bases and V 5 bases, and 9 bases lay outside the gene matches. Germline CDR1 is SQVTM and CDR2 is ANQGSEA. The CDR3 runs to 14 residues. The CDR3 spells CSVTPTGGANGYTF. The CDR3 DNA follows: TGCAGCGTTACCCCGACAGGGGGCGCGAATGGCTACACCTTC.

The sample holds a few counts of this clonotype. The chain links TRBV27 to TRBJ1-1; D possibly corresponds to TRBD1 (5 bases). V was pared by 5 bases and J by 5 bases, with 15 bases between. This CDR3 comprises 14 residues. Germline V gene lookup returns CDR1 MNHEY and CDR2 SMNVEV (reference sequence). This CDR3 reads CASSIRGGGTEAFF. The CDR3 DNA is TGTGCCAGCAGTATCCGGGGGGGAGGAACTGAAGCTTTCTTT.

The sample holds a few counts of this clonotype. V is TRBV10-3 and J is TRBJ1-1; 9 bases align to TRBD1. The CDR3 is 17 amino acids. Germline CDR1 reads ENHRY; CDR2 reads SYGVKD. V lost 3 bases and J lost 0; bases outside the gene matches: 8. The CDR3 coding sequence is TGTGCCATCAGTGAAAGGACAGGGGCGGCCGTGAACACTGAAGCTTTCTTT. Translation: CAISERTGAAVNTEAFF.

The chain links TRBV27 to TRBJ2-5; TRBD2 aligns across 10 bases. The CDR3 runs to 17 residues. The germline CDR1 and CDR2 sequences are MNHEY and SMNVEV (reference sequence). J lost 1 base, V lost 7 bases, and 12 bases had no gene match. CDR3 nucleotide sequence: TGTGCCAGCACGACCGTCACTAGCGGGGCTTCCCAAGAGACCCAGTACTTC. Translating it yields CASTTVTSGASQETQYF.

This clonotype was detected only a few times. J is TRBJ1-5 and V is TRBV2; tentatively, D is TRBD1 (6 bases). V lost 2 bases and J lost 1, with 6 bases in between. The germline gives CDR1 SNHLY, CDR2 FYNNEI. CDR3 length: 14 amino acids. CDR3 residues: CASSETGSNQPQHF. In DNA form, the CDR3 reads TGTGCCAGCAGTGAAACAGGGAGCAATCAGCCCCAGCATTTT.

This clonotype was counted between two and nine times. The chain carries TRBV10-3 and TRBJ1-4, with D perhaps TRBD1 (5 bases). Germline V gives CDR1 ENHRY, CDR2 SYGVKD. The CDR3 totals 13 residues. The V end was cut by 6 bases, the J end by 7 bases, with 12 bases between. The CDR3 spells CAIRGREGEKLFF. The CDR3 DNA reads TGTGCCATCAGGGGCAGGGAGGGTGAAAAACTGTTTTTT.